This entry concerns a single T cell receptor (beta chain). This entry belongs to a study of beta chain features in type 1 diabetes. Germline V gene lookup returns CDR1 SGHDT and CDR2 YYEEEE. V dropped 1 base and J dropped 2; count of bases not matched to a gene: 7. This CDR3 has 17 residues. Expressed TCRB transcripts were sequenced because the isolated RNA had all been reverse transcribed beforehand. Using immunoSEQ multiplex PCR, the repertoire was profiled, and TCRdb retains in-frame clones only, with some absent. The sample lists more than 110,000 clones; about 7% were seen once. The receptor comes from a woman between 25 and 40 years old in good health. V usage is TRBV5-6 and J usage is TRBJ2-3; 10 bases are shared with TRBD2. Sample: central memory CD4+ T cells from blood. CDR3 residues: CASSLWLAGAYTDTQYF. The CDR3 DNA reads TGTGCCAGCAGCTTGTGGCTAGCGGGAGCATACACAGATACGCAGTATTTT.